This paragraph covers one TCR beta chain sequence. Its antigen is still unknown. The sorting of naive CD8 T cells used the CD8+CD4-CCR7+CD45RA+ phenotype. This specimen belongs to a study of molecular identifiers for immune sequencing clone quantification. Study-wide findings and caveats: Researchers reportedly could pick up spiked Jurkat TCR RNA from one cell mixed into approximately 910,000 naive cells.

V trimming: 11 bases; J trimming: 4 bases; junction bases outside the gene matches: 6. CDR3 length: 14 amino acids. Germline values: CDR1 SNHLY, CDR2 FYNNEI. TCRdb re-called the PCR reads through MiXCR, storing one row per CDR3 protein. The top ten hold 0.75% to 0.85% of the sample, which has some 320,000 distinct CDR3 sequences, about a fifth seen once. The sequence derives from a human donor in good health. Some libraries in this study had Jurkat cell RNA spiked in. The chain couples TRBV2 to TRBJ2-3, with TRBD2 matching over 13 bases. The sample consisted of naive CD8+ T cells from blood, with Jurkat cell RNA spiked in. Subset denoted: FACS-sorted CD8+CD4-CCR7+CD45RA+ naive T cells. The CDR3 DNA is TGTGCCGGAGGACTAGCGGGAGAACCAGATACGCAGTATTTT. Protein: CAGGLAGEPDTQYF.